The 30 T cell receptor beta chains below come from one sample, sequenced in a study of shared clonotypes between healthy human individuals. Clones were sequenced by immunoSEQ multiplex PCR, and TCRdb holds only the in-frame ones, with some missing. The table records around 1,900,000 clones, about 94% of them present only once. Naivety among CD8 cells was defined by CD45RO negativity and positive CCR7 selection, thereby excluding terminally differentiated effector memory CD45RA+ cells. The sequenced sample was naive CD8+ T cells from PBMCs. These TCRs come from a man between 18 and 29 years old in good health. Some clones in this sample may be carry-over from other donors' samples.

The chain links TRBV4-1 to TRBJ2-2, with 10 bases identical to TRBD1. Germline CDR1 is MGHRA and CDR2 is YSYEKL. Trimming cost V 7 bases and J 3 bases; bases outside gene matches: 2. The CDR3 has 14 residues. The CDR3 DNA reads TGCGCCAGCACAGGGACAGGGGACACCGGGGAGCTGTTTTTT. This translates into CASTGTGDTGELFF.

This chain joins TRBV19 and TRBJ1-2; 8 nucleotides line up with TRBD1. Germline V gives CDR1 LNHDA, CDR2 SQIVND (reference sequence). Germline trimming cut 5 bases from V and 5 bases from J; bases unmatched to any gene: 16. The CDR3 extends over 17 amino acids. As DNA, the CDR3 is TGTGCCAGTAGTGGGGGGACAGGCCTTCAGCTCGGATATGGCTACACCTTC. Translated: CASSGGTGLQLGYGYTF.

The chain couples TRBV5-4 to TRBJ2-3, with a possible D match to TRBD2 (5 bases). This CDR3 is 17 amino acids long. Germline values: CDR1 SGHNT, CDR2 YYREEE (reference sequence). The ends were cut back, 1 base at V and 4 bases at J, with 19 bases in the middle. The CDR3 region is CASSLMALGSDADTQYF. CDR3 DNA: TGTGCCAGCAGCTTGATGGCACTAGGCAGTGATGCAGATACGCAGTATTTT.

The rearrangement uses TRBV19 and TRBJ2-7; no firm D call. V shed 3 bases and J shed 2 bases, with 26 bases lying between them. The CDR3 is made up of 19 amino acids. Looked up from germline, CDR1 is LNHDA and CDR2 is SQIVND (reference sequence). CDR3 sequence: CASSIGRPGLDPNPYEQYF. CDR3 in DNA: TGTGCCAGTAGTATTGGGCGGCCCGGGCTCGACCCCAACCCCTACGAGCAGTACTTC. The full variable domain, in which reference TRBV19 and TRBJ2-7 provide the parts outside the CDR3, is DGGITQSPKYLFRKEGQNVTLSCEQNLNHDAMYWYRQDPGQGLRLIYYSQIVNDFQKGDIAEGYSVSREKKESFPLTVTSAQKNPTAFYLCASSIGRPGLDPNPYEQYFGPGTRLTVT.

The count of this clone is one. The chain links TRBV7-8 to TRBJ2-7; D may match TRBD1 or TRBD2 (5 bases each). In germline, CDR1 is SGHVS, CDR2 FQNEAQ. The CDR3 covers 15 residues. The V and J ends lost 2 bases and 7 bases respectively, with 18 bases between them. CDR3 DNA: TGTGCCAGCAGCTTATGGGGGACGGGCTCGGGGGAGCAGTACTTC. Protein: CASSLWGTGSGEQYF.

The chain uses TRBV6-1 and TRBJ2-7, with D maybe TRBD1 (5 bases). Germline V gives CDR1 MNHNS, CDR2 SASEGT. The CDR3 runs 13 residues. With 3 bases removed from V and 2 bases from J, the gap between germline ends came to 8 bases. This CDR3 is CASSETETYEQYF. CDR3 sequence (DNA): TGTGCCAGCAGTGAGACAGAGACCTACGAGCAGTACTTC.

The V call is TRBV27, the J call TRBJ1-1, with a tentative D call TRBD1 (5 bases). V gave up 4 bases and J gave up 0 bases, with 6 bases separating them. The length of the CDR3 is 13 residues. Germline V gene data show CDR1 as MNHEY and CDR2 as SMNVEV (reference sequence). The CDR3 reads CASSWGLNTEAFF. The CDR3 DNA sequence: TGTGCCAGCAGTTGGGGCCTGAACACTGAAGCTTTCTTT.

The genes are TRBV4-1 and TRBJ2-1; D not resolved. The germline gives CDR1 MGHRA, CDR2 YSYEKL. Trimming shortened V by 4 bases and J by 4 bases, and 11 bases separated the two germline ends. The CDR3 loop spans 14 amino acids. The CDR3 coding sequence is TGCGCCAGCAGCCCTCCAGGACCGTACAATGAGCAGTTCTTC. Its translation: CASSPPGPYNEQFF.

This sequence joins TRBV27 and TRBJ2-7; 12 positions match TRBD2. V was pared by 2 bases and J by 6 bases, with 14 bases of the junction left unmatched. In germline, CDR1 is MNHEY, CDR2 SMNVEV (reference sequence). The CDR3 covers 18 residues. CDR3 DNA sequence: TGTGCCAGCAGTTTAGGGCTAGCGGGAGGGCTCCACGGCCTCGAGCAGTACTTC. Translating gives CASSLGLAGGLHGLEQYF.

The V call is TRBV28, the J call TRBJ1-5; D is uncertain. V was shortened by 6 bases and J by 1 base, with 13 bases between the two germline ends. This CDR3 region has 15 residues. The germline V gene has CDR1 MDHEN and CDR2 SYDVKM. The CDR3 loop reads CASRDRTHSNQPQHF. CDR3 nucleotides: TGTGCCAGCAGAGACCGGACCCACAGCAATCAGCCCCAGCATTTT.

This clone has just one count. The rearrangement joins TRBV27 to TRBJ2-1; 7 bases map to TRBD2. Germline-derived CDR1 and CDR2 are MNHEY and SMNVEV (reference sequence). CDR3 length: 15 residues. The V and J ends lost 7 bases and 1 base, in that order; junction bases with no gene match: 7. The DNA of the CDR3 is TGTGCCAGCAACAGAGCGGGGCCGTCCTACAATGAGCAGTTCTTC. Amino acid sequence: CASNRAGPSYNEQFF.

V gene TRBV25-1 combines with J gene TRBJ1-5; D is possibly TRBD1 (6 bases). V lost 4 bases and J 4 bases, leaving 14 bases between the germline ends. Germline V CDR1 and CDR2: MGHDK, SYGVNS. The CDR3 contains 15 residues. CDR3 sequence: CASSATGLANQPQHF. The CDR3, as DNA: TGTGCCAGCAGTGCCACAGGGTTAGCAAATCAGCCCCAGCATTTT.

The genes are TRBV7-8 and TRBJ1-4; D not resolved. The germline V gene encodes CDR1 SGHVS and CDR2 FQNEAQ. The CDR3 extends over 14 amino acids. V lost 5 bases to trimming and J lost 7 bases, with 14 bases between them. CDR3 loop: CASSPIARGEKLFF. CDR3 nucleotide sequence: TGTGCCAGCAGCCCCATCGCTCGGGGTGAAAAACTGTTTTTT.

This clone was counted only a few times. The CDR3 loop is CASTPGTAAHGYTF. CDR3 nucleotides: TGTGCCAGCACCCCGGGGACAGCAGCCCATGGCTACACCTTC. The rearrangement links TRBV7-9 to TRBJ1-2; TRBD1 matches at 7 bases. The CDR3 has 14 residues. Germline assignment: CDR1 SEHNR and CDR2 FQNEAQ (reference sequence). The trim removed 7 bases at V and 6 bases at J, leaving 11 bases unmatched.

The chain links TRBV9 to TRBJ2-7; D remains unclear. V lost 3 bases, J lost 1 base, and 14 bases lay in between. The CDR3 consists of 15 residues. CDR1 and CDR2 from the germline V gene are SGDLS and YYNGEE. CDR3 residues: CASSEGSSFSYEQYF. The CDR3 DNA reads as TGTGCCAGCAGCGAAGGTTCAAGCTTTTCCTACGAGCAGTACTTC.

This chain links TRBV7-9 with TRBJ1-2; no clear D. CDR1 and CDR2 (germline): SEHNR, FQNEAQ (reference sequence). Trimming shortened V by 3 bases and J by 0 bases, and 11 bases separated the two germline ends. The CDR3 length is 15 residues. CDR3: CASSFGRYSNYGYTF. For the CDR3, the DNA is TGTGCCAGCAGCTTTGGTCGTTACTCTAACTATGGCTACACCTTC.

This clone was observed once. This chain connects TRBV30 to TRBJ2-7, with a possible D match to TRBD1 (6 bases). CDR3 size: 12 residues. CDR1 and CDR2 from the germline V gene are GTSNPN and SVGIG (reference sequence). Trimming stripped 5 bases from V and 3 bases from J, with 11 bases between. CDR3 residues: CAWGDIVYEQYF. The CDR3 DNA reads as TGTGCCTGGGGGGACATTGTCTACGAGCAGTACTTC.

CDR3 in DNA: TGTGCCAGCAGCGTAGCCCTAGCGGGCCCGAGCAATGAGCAGTTCTTC. It is translated as CASSVALAGPSNEQFF. This chain uses TRBV9 with TRBJ2-1; TRBD2 agrees at 8 bases. CDR1 SGDLS and CDR2 YYNGEE come from the germline V gene. V was clipped by 0 bases and J by 6 bases; unmatched bases: 8. The CDR3 has 16 residues.

A single count supports this clone. The chain combines TRBV2 with TRBJ1-3; tentative D call: TRBD1 (6 bases). Trimming took 6 bases from V and 8 from J, leaving 20 bases between them. The CDR3 consists of 15 residues. CDR1 is SNHLY, CDR2 FYNNEI, per germline. The chain's CDR3 is CASRAPTGVADTIYF. The CDR3 DNA is TGTGCCAGCAGAGCTCCGACAGGTGTGGCGGACACCATATATTTT.

In nucleotides, the CDR3 is TGTGCCAGCAGCCGCCCCGGACAGGGTTACATTCAGTACTTC. Its translation is CASSRPGQGYIQYF. The V and J genes are TRBV11-2 and TRBJ2-4; 8 bases fit TRBD1. Per the germline V gene, CDR1 is SGHAT and CDR2 is FQNNGV. The CDR3 has 14 residues. V was pared by 5 bases and J by 8 bases, with 8 bases of the junction left unmatched.

The rearrangement uses TRBV11-3 and TRBJ2-7, with unresolved D. This CDR3 comprises 13 residues. V was trimmed by 1 base and J by 6 bases, leaving 10 bases between them. Germline loops: CDR1 SGHNT, CDR2 YENEEA. CDR3 region: CASSLARKSEQYF. CDR3 in DNA: TGTGCCAGCAGCTTAGCCAGGAAGAGCGAGCAGTACTTC. Filled out from reference TRBV11-3 and TRBJ2-7, the complete variable domain reads EAGVVQSPRYKIIEKKQPVAFWCNPISGHNTLYWYLQNLGQGPELLIRYENEEAVDDSQLPKDRFSAERLKGVDSTLKIQPAELGDSAVYLCASSLARKSEQYFGPGTRLTVT.

The chain recombines TRBV2 with TRBJ1-1; TRBD1 aligns across 9 bases. This CDR3 comprises 18 residues. CDR1 is SNHLY and CDR2 is FYNNEI in the germline V gene. V gave up 6 bases and J gave up 4 bases; unmatched junction bases: 18. CDR3 nucleotide sequence: TGTGCCAGCAGAGACCGGGACAGGGCTAAAGTCTGGGGCACTGAAGCTTTCTTT. Translating gives CASRDRDRAKVWGTEAFF.

The chain employs TRBV14 and TRBJ2-7; no clear D. From germline, CDR1 is SGHDN and CDR2 FVKESK. Deletions cut 2 bases from V and 3 bases from J, with 8 bases between. The CDR3 extends over 13 amino acids. The CDR3 protein is CASSQYEHYEQYF. CDR3 sequence (DNA): TGTGCCAGCAGCCAATATGAACACTACGAGCAGTACTTC.

The rearrangement links TRBV7-9 to TRBJ2-1; D might be TRBD1 (6 bases). The CDR3 contains 13 residues. CDR1 is SEHNR and CDR2 is FQNEAQ in the germline V gene (reference sequence). V lost 5 bases to trimming and J lost 8 bases, with 13 bases between them. CDR3: CASSAHRADEQFF. Written as DNA, the CDR3 is TGTGCCAGCAGCGCACACAGGGCGGATGAGCAGTTCTTC.

The CDR3 is CSVAGTAEANEKLFF. The CDR3 region has the DNA TGCAGCGTTGCGGGGACAGCCGAAGCTAATGAAAAACTGTTTTTT. This rearrangement joins TRBV29-1 to TRBJ1-4; 7 nucleotides align to TRBD1. V was pared by 4 bases and J by 3 bases, with 8 bases of the junction left unmatched. CDR3 size: 15 residues. In germline, CDR1 is SQVTM, CDR2 ANQGSEA.

The CDR3 sequence is CASSRTGRNQPQHF. The CDR3 bases are TGTGCCAGCAGCCGGACAGGGCGCAATCAGCCCCAGCATTTT. The chain couples TRBV6-1 to TRBJ1-5, with 8 nucleotides matching TRBD1. V dropped 6 bases and J dropped 2; count of bases not matched to a gene: 3. The CDR3 is 14 residues long. Per the germline V gene, CDR1 is MNHNS and CDR2 is SASEGT.

V gene TRBV28 combines with J gene TRBJ2-3; D gene unclear. The length of the CDR3 is 13 residues. V was cut by 5 bases and J by 1 base, with 7 bases left in between. The germline CDR1 and CDR2 sequences are MDHEN and SYDVKM. In DNA form, the CDR3 reads TGTGCCAGCAGTCAATTAGGCACAGATACGCAGTATTTT. It codes for CASSQLGTDTQYF.

The genes are TRBV7-9 and TRBJ1-5; no clear D gene. In germline, CDR1 is SEHNR, CDR2 FQNEAQ (reference sequence). The CDR3 is 16 amino acids. V was trimmed by 5 bases and J by 0 bases, leaving 14 bases between them. The CDR3 sequence is CASSPNGGSSNQPQHF. The CDR3 nucleotides are TGTGCCAGCAGCCCAAACGGAGGCAGTAGCAATCAGCCCCAGCATTTT.

Details on this clone: Other DNA sequences in the sample encode the same CDR3. The rearrangement links TRBV5-6 to TRBJ1-2; 10 nucleotides agree with TRBD1. The CDR3 runs to 14 residues. J lost 7 bases, V lost 0 bases, and 3 bases had no gene match. In germline, CDR1 is SGHDT, CDR2 YYEEEE. CDR3 nucleotide sequence: TGTGCCAGCAGCTTGGGACAGGGGGCTGGTGGCTACACCTTC. Translating it yields CASSLGQGAGGYTF.

The gene calls are TRBV19 and TRBJ2-1; possible D gene TRBD1, 6 bases. CDR3 length: 15 residues. CDR1 and CDR2 from the germline V gene are LNHDA and SQIVND (reference sequence). Trimming shortened V by 4 bases and J by 8 bases, and 18 bases separated the two germline ends. The CDR3 reads CASSKGQGRVDEQFF. The CDR3, as DNA: TGTGCCAGTAGTAAGGGACAAGGCCGTGTGGATGAGCAGTTCTTC. The full variable domain, completed using reference TRBV19 and TRBJ2-1, is DGGITQSPKYLFRKEGQNVTLSCEQNLNHDAMYWYRQDPGQGLRLIYYSQIVNDFQKGDIAEGYSVSREKKESFPLTVTSAQKNPTAFYLCASSKGQGRVDEQFFGPGTRLTVL.